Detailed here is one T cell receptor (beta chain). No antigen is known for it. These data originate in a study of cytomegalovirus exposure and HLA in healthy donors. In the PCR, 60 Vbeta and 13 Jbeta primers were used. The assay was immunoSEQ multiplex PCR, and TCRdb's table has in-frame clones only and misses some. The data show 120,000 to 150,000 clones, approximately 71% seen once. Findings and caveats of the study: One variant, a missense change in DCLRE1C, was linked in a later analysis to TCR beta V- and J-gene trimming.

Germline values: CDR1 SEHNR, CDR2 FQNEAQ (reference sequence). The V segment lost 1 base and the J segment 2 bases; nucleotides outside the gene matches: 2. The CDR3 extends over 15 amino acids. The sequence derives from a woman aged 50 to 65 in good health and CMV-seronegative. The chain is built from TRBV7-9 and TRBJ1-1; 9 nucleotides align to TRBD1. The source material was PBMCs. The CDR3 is CASSLVQGANTEAFF. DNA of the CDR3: TGTGCCAGCAGCTTAGTACAGGGGGCTAACACTGAAGCTTTCTTT.